The 2 T cell receptor beta chains below were found in one sample sequenced in a study of shared clonotypes between healthy human individuals. The repertoire was sequenced with immunoSEQ multiplex PCR; TCRdb's copy has only in-frame clones and lacks some. The profile shows 850,000 to 1,100,000 clones, 60% to 80% of them singletons. Sequencing was carried out using memory CD4+ T cells from PBMCs. Regarding subset: CD45RA-negative fraction. The source is a man between 18 and 35 years old in good health. Some clones in this sample may be carry-over from other donors' samples.

The CDR3 region has the DNA TGTGCCAGCAGTAGGACCTATGACGCTGAAGCTTTCTTT. Translation gives CASSRTYDAEAFF. The gene calls are TRBV6-1 and TRBJ1-1; no clear D gene. Trimming cost V 5 bases and J 6 bases, with 13 bases left between them. Germline CDR1 reads MNHNS; CDR2 reads SASEGT. The CDR3 loop spans 13 amino acids.

V and J are TRBV14 and TRBJ1-1, with TRBD1 matching over 7 bases. The V and J ends lost 6 bases and 4 bases, in that order; junction bases with no gene match: 5. The CDR3 is made up of 13 amino acids. The germline CDR1 and CDR2 sequences are SGHDN and FVKESK. The CDR3 DNA sequence: TGTGCCAGCAGTCTCAACAGGGGCACTGAAGCTTTCTTT. It translates to CASSLNRGTEAFF.